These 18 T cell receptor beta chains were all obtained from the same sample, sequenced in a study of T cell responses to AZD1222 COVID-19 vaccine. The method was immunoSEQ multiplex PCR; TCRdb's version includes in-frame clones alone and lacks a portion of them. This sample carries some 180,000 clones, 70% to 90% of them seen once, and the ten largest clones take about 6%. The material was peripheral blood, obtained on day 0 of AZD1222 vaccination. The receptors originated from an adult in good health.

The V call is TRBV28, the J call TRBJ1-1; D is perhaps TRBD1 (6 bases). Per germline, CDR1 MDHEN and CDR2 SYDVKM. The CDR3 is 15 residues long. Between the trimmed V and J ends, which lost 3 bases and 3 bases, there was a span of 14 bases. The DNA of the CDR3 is TGTGCCAGCAGTTTGGGGGGCGCGGGGGACACTGAAGCTTTCTTT. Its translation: CASSLGGAGDTEAFF.

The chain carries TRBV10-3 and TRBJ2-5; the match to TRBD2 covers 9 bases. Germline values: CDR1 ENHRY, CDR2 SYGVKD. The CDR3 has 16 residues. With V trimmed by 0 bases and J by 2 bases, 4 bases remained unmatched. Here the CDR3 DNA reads TGTGCCATCAGTGAGTCGTCGGCGGGGGGGCAAGAGACCCAGTACTTC. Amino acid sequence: CAISESSAGGQETQYF.

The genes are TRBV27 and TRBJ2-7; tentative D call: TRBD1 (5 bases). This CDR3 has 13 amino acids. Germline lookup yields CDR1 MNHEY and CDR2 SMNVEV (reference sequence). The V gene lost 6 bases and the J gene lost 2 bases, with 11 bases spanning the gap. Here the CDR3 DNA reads TGTGCCAGCAGAGGAAGGGGTCCCTACGAGCAGTACTTC. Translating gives CASRGRGPYEQYF.

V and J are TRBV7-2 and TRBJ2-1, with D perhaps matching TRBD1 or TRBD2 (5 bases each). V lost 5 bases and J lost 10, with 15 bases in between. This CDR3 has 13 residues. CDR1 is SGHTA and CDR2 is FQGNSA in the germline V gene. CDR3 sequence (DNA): TGTGCCAGCAGCCTGGGGCCCCAGCGGGAGCAGTTCTTC. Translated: CASSLGPQREQFF.

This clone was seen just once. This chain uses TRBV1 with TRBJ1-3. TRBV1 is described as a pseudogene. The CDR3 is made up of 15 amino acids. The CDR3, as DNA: TGCACCAGCAGCCGGGCGGGGGACTCTGGAAACACCATATATTTT. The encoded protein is CTSSRAGDSGNTIYF.

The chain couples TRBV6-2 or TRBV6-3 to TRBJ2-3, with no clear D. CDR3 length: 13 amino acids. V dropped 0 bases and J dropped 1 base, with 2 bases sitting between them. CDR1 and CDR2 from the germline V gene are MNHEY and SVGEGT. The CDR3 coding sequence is TGTGCCAGCAGTTACTCAGGCACAGATACGCAGTATTTT. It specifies CASSYSGTDTQYF.

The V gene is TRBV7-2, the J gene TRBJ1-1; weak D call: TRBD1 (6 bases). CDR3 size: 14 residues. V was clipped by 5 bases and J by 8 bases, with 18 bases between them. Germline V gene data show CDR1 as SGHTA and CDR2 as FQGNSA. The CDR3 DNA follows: TGTGCCAGCAGCCCCACCCGAGCAGGGGCCGAAGCTTTCTTT. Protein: CASSPTRAGAEAFF.

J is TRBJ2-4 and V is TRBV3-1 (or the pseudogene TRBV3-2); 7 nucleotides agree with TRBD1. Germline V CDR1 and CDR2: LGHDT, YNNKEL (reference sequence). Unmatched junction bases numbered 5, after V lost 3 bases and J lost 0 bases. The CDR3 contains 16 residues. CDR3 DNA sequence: TGTGCCAGCAGCCAGGGGGACAGAGTAGCCAAAAACATTCAGTACTTC. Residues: CASSQGDRVAKNIQYF.

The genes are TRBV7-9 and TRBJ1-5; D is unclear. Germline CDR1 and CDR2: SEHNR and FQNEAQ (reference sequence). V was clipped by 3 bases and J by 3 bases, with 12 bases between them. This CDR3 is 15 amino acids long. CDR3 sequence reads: CASSFTSGYNQPQHF. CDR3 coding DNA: TGTGCCAGCAGCTTTACGTCGGGGTACAATCAGCCCCAGCATTTT.

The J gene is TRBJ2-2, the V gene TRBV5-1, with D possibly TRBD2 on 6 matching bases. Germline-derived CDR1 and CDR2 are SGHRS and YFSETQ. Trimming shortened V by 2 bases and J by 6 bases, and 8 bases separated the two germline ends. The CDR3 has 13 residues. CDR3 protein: CASSLRRAGELFF. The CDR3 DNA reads TGCGCCAGCAGCTTAAGGAGGGCCGGGGAGCTGTTTTTT.

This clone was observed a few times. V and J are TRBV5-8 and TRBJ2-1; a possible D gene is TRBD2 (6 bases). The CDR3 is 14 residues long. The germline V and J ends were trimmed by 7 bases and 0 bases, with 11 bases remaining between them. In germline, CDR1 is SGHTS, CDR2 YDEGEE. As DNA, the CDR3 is TGTGCCAGCCGAACCGGGAGCTCCTACAATGAGCAGTTCTTC. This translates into CASRTGSSYNEQFF.

The CDR3, as DNA: TGTGCCAGCAGGAGACAGGCGAACACCGGGGAGCTGTTTTTT. The encoded protein is CASRRQANTGELFF. The chain carries TRBV5-4 and TRBJ2-2; possibly TRBD1 for D (6 bases). This CDR3 has 14 amino acids. Germline CDR1 and CDR2: SGHNT and YYREEE (reference sequence). V dropped 5 bases and J dropped 0 bases, with 8 bases sitting between them. The complete variable domain, with remaining parts taken from reference TRBV5-4 and TRBJ2-2, reads ETGVTQSPTHLIKTRGQQVTLRCSSQSGHNTVSWYQQALGQGPQFIFQYYREEENGRGNFPPRFSGLQFPNYSSELNVNALELDDSALYLCASRRQANTGELFFGEGSRLTVL.

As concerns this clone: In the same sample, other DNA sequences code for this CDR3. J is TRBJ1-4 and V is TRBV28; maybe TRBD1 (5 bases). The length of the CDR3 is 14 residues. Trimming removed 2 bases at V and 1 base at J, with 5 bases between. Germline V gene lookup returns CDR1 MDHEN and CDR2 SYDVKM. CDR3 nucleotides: TGTGCCAGCAGTTTAGGGGGAACTAATGAAAAACTGTTTTTT. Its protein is CASSLGGTNEKLFF.

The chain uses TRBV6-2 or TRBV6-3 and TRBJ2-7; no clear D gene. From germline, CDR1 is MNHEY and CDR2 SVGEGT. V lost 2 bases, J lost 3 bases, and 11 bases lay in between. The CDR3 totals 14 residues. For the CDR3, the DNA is TGTGCCAGCAGTTACCGTGACTCCCTCTACGAGCAGTACTTC. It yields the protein CASSYRDSLYEQYF.

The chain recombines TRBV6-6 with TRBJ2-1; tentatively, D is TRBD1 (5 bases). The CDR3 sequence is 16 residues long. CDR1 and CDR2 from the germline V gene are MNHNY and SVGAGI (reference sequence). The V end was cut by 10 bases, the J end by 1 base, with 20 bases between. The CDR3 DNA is TGTGCCACCACCCTATTTCAGGGTCAGTCCTACAATGAGCAGTTCTTC. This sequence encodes CATTLFQGQSYNEQFF.

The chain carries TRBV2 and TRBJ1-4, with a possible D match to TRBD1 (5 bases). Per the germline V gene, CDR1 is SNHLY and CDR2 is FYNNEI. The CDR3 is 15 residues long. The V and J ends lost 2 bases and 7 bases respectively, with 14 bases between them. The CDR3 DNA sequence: TGTGCCAGCAGTGAATCTGAGGGGTTGGGTGAAAAACTGTTTTTT. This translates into CASSESEGLGEKLFF. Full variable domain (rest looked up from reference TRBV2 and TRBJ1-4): EPEVTQTPSHQVTQMGQEVILRCVPISNHLYFYWYRQILGQKVEFLVSFYNNEISEKSEIFDDQFSVERPDGSNFTLKIRSTKLEDSAMYFCASSESEGLGEKLFFGSGTQLSVL.

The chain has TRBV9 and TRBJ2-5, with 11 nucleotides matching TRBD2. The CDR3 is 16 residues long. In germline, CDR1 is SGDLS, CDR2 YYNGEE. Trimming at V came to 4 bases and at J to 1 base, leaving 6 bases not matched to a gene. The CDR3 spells CASSNYGTSGQETQYF. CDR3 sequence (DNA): TGTGCCAGCAGCAACTACGGGACTAGCGGCCAAGAGACCCAGTACTTC.

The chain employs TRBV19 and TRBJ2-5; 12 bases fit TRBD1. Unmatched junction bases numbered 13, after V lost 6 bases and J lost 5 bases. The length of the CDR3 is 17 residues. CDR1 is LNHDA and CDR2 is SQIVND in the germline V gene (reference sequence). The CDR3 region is CASSPAGQGARVETQYF. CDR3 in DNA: TGTGCCAGTAGCCCCGCGGGACAGGGGGCACGTGTTGAGACCCAGTACTTC.